This T cell receptor beta chain stems from a study of CD8 T cells in ankylosing spondylitis. This CDR3 spans 11 amino acids. The germline CDR1 and CDR2 sequences are SQVTM and ANQGSEA. The V gene lost 3 bases and the J gene lost 6 bases, with 7 bases spanning the gap. TCRdb fed the 5' RACE reads into MiXCR, producing one record per CDR3 protein. The sample includes 130,000 or so distinct CDR3 sequences, around 7% of them seen just once. This clonotype was recorded many times. The V gene is TRBV29-1, the J gene TRBJ2-3, with D unclear. The clonotype comes from a male donor with ankylosing spondylitis or in good health (not recorded which). The sequencing sample was made of blood, either unsorted or a sorted T cell fraction (not recorded which). This chain's CDR3 is CSVDFLDTQYF. CDR3 DNA: TGCAGCGTTGACTTTTTGGATACGCAGTATTTT.